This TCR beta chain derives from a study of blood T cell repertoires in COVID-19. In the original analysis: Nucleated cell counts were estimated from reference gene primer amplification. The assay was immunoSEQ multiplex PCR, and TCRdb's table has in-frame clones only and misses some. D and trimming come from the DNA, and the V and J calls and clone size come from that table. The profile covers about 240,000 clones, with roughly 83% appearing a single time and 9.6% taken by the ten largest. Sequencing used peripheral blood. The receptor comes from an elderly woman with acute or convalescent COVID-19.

CDR3: CAISDPQHGLNYGYTF. The CDR3 DNA sequence: TGTGCCATCAGTGATCCACAGCATGGACTTAACTATGGCTACACCTTC. The chain recombines TRBV10-3 with TRBJ1-2; D is uncertain. The CDR3 covers 16 residues. Trimming took 3 bases from V and 1 from J, leaving 15 bases between them. Germline lookup yields CDR1 ENHRY and CDR2 SYGVKD.